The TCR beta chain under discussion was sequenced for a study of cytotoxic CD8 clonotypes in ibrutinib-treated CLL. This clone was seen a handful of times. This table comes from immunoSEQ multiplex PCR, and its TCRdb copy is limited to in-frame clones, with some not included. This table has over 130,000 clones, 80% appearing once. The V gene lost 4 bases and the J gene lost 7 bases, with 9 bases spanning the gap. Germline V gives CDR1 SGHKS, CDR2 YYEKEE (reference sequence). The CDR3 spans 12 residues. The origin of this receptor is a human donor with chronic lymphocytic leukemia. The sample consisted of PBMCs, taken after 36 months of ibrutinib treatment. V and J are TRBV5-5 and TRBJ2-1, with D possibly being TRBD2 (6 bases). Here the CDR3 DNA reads TGTGCCAGCAGCCGCGGGGATAATGAGCAGTTCTTC. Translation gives CASSRGDNEQFF.